The 25 T cell receptor beta chains reported below all come from one sample, sequenced in a study of cytomegalovirus exposure and HLA in healthy donors. The primer mix had 60 Vbeta and 13 Jbeta primers. Some clones are missing from TCRdb's copy, which holds only in-frame ones; the method was immunoSEQ multiplex PCR. In the table there are approximately 150,000 clones, 70% to 75% of which are singletons. Sequencing input: PBMCs. The receptors shown here come from a man between 18 and 29 years old in good health and CMV-seropositive.

This rearrangement joins TRBV28 to TRBJ2-5; the D gene is possibly TRBD1 (6 bases). The CDR3 is made up of 17 amino acids. Germline V CDR1 and CDR2: MDHEN, SYDVKM. V was trimmed by 8 bases and J by 1 base, leaving 23 bases between them. The CDR3 DNA is TGTGCCAGCCAGGGGTGGGCTACCCGGGACACCCAAGAGACCCAGTACTTC. It yields the protein CASQGWATRDTQETQYF.

This clone appeared a single time. The J gene is TRBJ2-6, the V gene TRBV29-1; 7 bases agree with TRBD2. CDR3 length equals 14 residues. V was clipped by 4 bases and J by 0 bases; unmatched bases: 0. Germline V gives CDR1 SQVTM, CDR2 ANQGSEA. CDR3: CSVGGGSGANVLTF. The CDR3 region has the DNA TGCAGCGTTGGGGGGGGCTCTGGGGCCAACGTCCTGACTTTC. The whole variable domain, remainder taken from reference TRBV29-1 and TRBJ2-6, is SAVISQKPSRDICQRGTSLTIQCQVDSQVTMMFWYRQQPGQSLTLIATANQGSEATYESGFVIDKFPISRPNLTFSTLTVSNMSPEDSSIYLCSVGGGSGANVLTFGAGSRLTVL.

The genes are TRBV2 and TRBJ2-3; D unresolved. CDR3 length: 13 amino acids. CDR1 and CDR2 (germline): SNHLY, FYNNEI. V was pared by 5 bases and J by 2 bases, with 8 bases between. Here the CDR3 reads CASSRLFTDTQYF. The CDR3 DNA reads TGTGCCAGCAGTCGACTCTTCACAGATACGCAGTATTTT.

This clone was picked up a small number of times. The chain employs TRBV29-1 and TRBJ1-2; D is perhaps TRBD1 (6 bases). Germline CDR1 is SQVTM and CDR2 is ANQGSEA. The CDR3 runs 11 residues. V was trimmed by 7 bases and J by 8 bases, leaving 14 bases between them. Written as DNA, the CDR3 is TGCAGCGCCGGGGGGCAGGGGGGCTACACCTTC. Protein product: CSAGGQGGYTF.

In its sample, this clone was seen once. The gene calls are TRBV19 and TRBJ1-2; TRBD1 matches 9 bases. The V segment lost 5 bases and the J segment 2 bases; nucleotides outside the gene matches: 6. CDR3 length equals 15 residues. Germline CDR1 LNHDA, CDR2 SQIVND (reference sequence). The chain's CDR3 is CASSPTGGRNYGYTF. The DNA for the CDR3 is TGTGCCAGTAGTCCTACAGGGGGCAGAAACTATGGCTACACCTTC.

On this clone itself: The junction departs from germline at one end; a sequencing error may be responsible. The V call is TRBV30, the J call TRBJ1-6; D unclear. Looked up from germline, CDR1 is GTSNPN and CDR2 is SVGIG (reference sequence). The CDR3 has 15 amino acids. CDR3 nucleotide sequence: TGTGCCTGGTGTGTGAGGGAAGGCTATAATTCACCCCTCCACTTT. Residues: CAWCVREGYNSPLHF.

The rearrangement uses TRBV6-1 and TRBJ2-7; D may be TRBD1 (6 bases). CDR1 MNHNS and CDR2 SASEGT come from the germline V gene. The CDR3 is 15 amino acids. Trimming took 3 bases from V and 2 from J, leaving 14 bases between them. The CDR3 loop is CASSDRDTLPYEQYV. In DNA, the CDR3 is TGTGCCAGCAGTGACCGGGACACTTTACCCTACGAGCAGTACGTC.

The chain has TRBV9 and TRBJ1-1; perhaps TRBD1 as D (6 bases). The germline V and J ends were trimmed by 4 bases and 4 bases, with 14 bases remaining between them. CDR1 is SGDLS, CDR2 YYNGEE, per germline. CDR3 length equals 14 residues. In DNA form, the CDR3 reads TGTGCCAGCAGCTATGGACAGATGGGCACTGAAGCTTTCTTT. Its translation: CASSYGQMGTEAFF.

V usage is TRBV6-1 and J usage is TRBJ1-3; D unresolved. Germline V gene lookup returns CDR1 MNHNS and CDR2 SASEGT. V lost 8 bases, J lost 4 bases, and 9 bases lay in between. CDR3 length: 12 residues. CDR3 protein: CASSMGGNTIYF. CDR3 bases: TGTGCCAGCTCTATGGGCGGAAACACCATATATTTT.

The rearrangement joins TRBV7-9 to TRBJ1-2; 7 bases map to TRBD1. Germline V lookup: CDR1 SEHNR, CDR2 FQNEAQ (reference sequence). With V trimmed by 1 base and J by 2 bases, 7 bases remained unmatched. The CDR3 consists of 16 residues. The CDR3 nucleotides are TGTGCCAGCAGCTTAGGAGCAGGGGGGAGCAACTATGGCTACACCTTC. This gives the protein CASSLGAGGSNYGYTF.

This chain uses TRBV7-8 with TRBJ2-2, with TRBD2 matching over 7 bases. The CDR3 is 13 amino acids. The V gene's germline CDR1 is SGHVS and CDR2 FQNEAQ. V was pared by 3 bases and J by 6 bases, with 1 base of the junction left unmatched. DNA for the CDR3: TGTGCCAGCAGCTTCGGGAGGTCCGGGGAGCTGTTTTTT. Protein sequence: CASSFGRSGELFF.

The chain carries TRBV7-8 and TRBJ2-1, with D possibly being TRBD2 (6 bases). Germline values: CDR1 SGHVS, CDR2 FQNEAQ. The V end lost 8 bases, the J end lost 4 bases, and 12 bases lay between the germline ends. This CDR3 is built from 13 residues. The CDR3 region has the DNA TGTGCCAGCCACACCGGGGGATACAATGAGCAGTTCTTC. Translating gives CASHTGGYNEQFF.

The CDR3 protein is CASSTGTGRNEQYV. The DNA of the CDR3 is TGTGCCAGTAGTACCGGGACAGGGAGGAACGAGCAGTACGTC. The chain uses TRBV19 and TRBJ2-7, with TRBD1 matching 9 bases. V trimming: 4 bases; J trimming: 5 bases; junction bases outside the gene matches: 6. This CDR3 spans 14 amino acids. The germline gives CDR1 LNHDA, CDR2 SQIVND (reference sequence).

CDR3 sequence (DNA): TGTGCCAGCAGCGGCACAGGGTCCTACAATGAGCAGTTCTTC. This translates into CASSGTGSYNEQFF. The chain carries TRBV9 and TRBJ2-1; the D gene is possibly TRBD1 (6 bases). Trimming cost V 3 bases and J 1 base, with 8 bases left between them. This CDR3 is 14 amino acids long. The germline CDR1 and CDR2 sequences are SGDLS and YYNGEE.

This clone showed up just a few times. The rearrangement uses TRBV19 and TRBJ1-2; 10 bases align to TRBD1. Germline CDR1 LNHDA, CDR2 SQIVND (reference sequence). Germline trimming cut 7 bases from V and 3 bases from J; bases unmatched to any gene: 5. This CDR3 has 14 residues. CDR3 sequence (DNA): TGTGCCAGTACTGGACAGGGGGTTGACTATGGCTACACCTTC. Translated, it gives CASTGQGVDYGYTF. Supplemented by reference TRBV19 and TRBJ1-2, the full variable domain reads DGGITQSPKYLFRKEGQNVTLSCEQNLNHDAMYWYRQDPGQGLRLIYYSQIVNDFQKGDIAEGYSVSREKKESFPLTVTSAQKNPTAFYLCASTGQGVDYGYTFGSGTRLTVV.

This chain uses TRBV19 with TRBJ2-3, with 7 bases identical to TRBD1. Germline V gene data show CDR1 as LNHDA and CDR2 as SQIVND (reference sequence). The CDR3 is made up of 14 amino acids. J was trimmed by 2 bases and V by 5 bases; bases with no gene match: 4. CDR3 sequence: CASSLGQTTDTQYF. Here the CDR3 DNA reads TGTGCCAGTAGTCTGGGACAGACCACAGATACGCAGTATTTT. Combining the CDR3 with reference TRBV19 and TRBJ2-3 gives the whole variable domain DGGITQSPKYLFRKEGQNVTLSCEQNLNHDAMYWYRQDPGQGLRLIYYSQIVNDFQKGDIAEGYSVSREKKESFPLTVTSAQKNPTAFYLCASSLGQTTDTQYFGPGTRLTVL.

The genes are TRBV5-1 and TRBJ2-2; D perhaps matches TRBD2 (6 bases). The CDR3 sequence is 14 residues long. Trimming removed 0 bases from V and 4 bases from J, with 7 bases in between. Germline V CDR1 and CDR2: SGHRS, YFSETQ. CDR3 nucleotide sequence: TGCGCCAGCAGCTTGGGCGGGATCACCGGGGAGCTGTTTTTT. Its translation: CASSLGGITGELFF.

The chain recombines TRBV7-9 with TRBJ1-4, with 9 bases identical to TRBD1. Germline V gene lookup returns CDR1 SEHNR and CDR2 FQNEAQ (reference sequence). V dropped 2 bases and J dropped 8; count of bases not matched to a gene: 15. This CDR3 contains 18 residues. CDR3: CASSLRRTGDHRIEKLFF. The CDR3 bases are TGTGCCAGCAGCTTACGGAGGACAGGGGATCACCGAATCGAAAAACTGTTTTTT.

The J gene is TRBJ2-3, the V gene TRBV2; TRBD2 aligns across 8 bases. J gave up 7 bases and V 6 bases, and 12 bases lay outside the gene matches. Germline assignment: CDR1 SNHLY and CDR2 FYNNEI. CDR3 size: 15 residues. CDR3 sequence: CASRRGSGEVNTQYF. The CDR3 DNA is TGTGCCAGCAGGCGGGGTAGCGGGGAAGTAAATACGCAGTATTTT. The complete variable domain, with remaining parts taken from reference TRBV2 and TRBJ2-3, reads EPEVTQTPSHQVTQMGQEVILRCVPISNHLYFYWYRQILGQKVEFLVSFYNNEISEKSEIFDDQFSVERPDGSNFTLKIRSTKLEDSAMYFCASRRGSGEVNTQYFGPGTRLTVL.

The chain combines TRBV6-1 with TRBJ2-7; D remains ambiguous. V was cut by 5 bases and J by 7 bases, with 18 bases left in between. The length of the CDR3 is 14 residues. Germline CDR1 and CDR2: MNHNS and SASEGT. The CDR3: CASSFMPASREQYV. The CDR3 DNA sequence: TGTGCCAGCAGTTTTATGCCAGCGTCGAGGGAGCAGTACGTC.

This chain links TRBV2 with TRBJ2-1, with 9 bases lining up with TRBD2. The CDR3 totals 19 residues. The V gene's germline CDR1 is SNHLY and CDR2 FYNNEI. J was trimmed by 5 bases and V by 1 base; bases with no gene match: 15. Here the CDR3 DNA reads TGTGCCAGCAGTGAAGATGGGGTCGGTAGCGGGGGAAAAAACAATGAGCAGTTCTTC. This gives the protein CASSEDGVGSGGKNNEQFF.

V gene TRBV27 combines with J gene TRBJ2-1, with TRBD2 as a possible D gene (6 bases). Trimming took 2 bases from V and 10 from J, leaving 9 bases between them. The CDR3 is 12 residues long. The germline gives CDR1 MNHEY, CDR2 SMNVEV (reference sequence). Written as DNA, the CDR3 is TGTGCCAGCAGTTTAAGGGCGGGAGAGCAGTTCTTC. Encoded protein: CASSLRAGEQFF.

The chain links TRBV13 to TRBJ2-3, with D possibly TRBD1 on 5 matching bases. Trimming left V 2 bases short and J 6 bases short, with 9 bases between. The CDR3 extends over 13 amino acids. CDR1 PRHDT and CDR2 FYEKMQ come from the germline V gene (reference sequence). CDR3 amino acids: CASSLSGPDTQYF. The CDR3 nucleotides read TGTGCCAGCAGCTTATCAGGGCCCGATACGCAGTATTTT.

The V call is TRBV5-1, the J call TRBJ2-1; D uncertain. Germline V gives CDR1 SGHRS, CDR2 YFSETQ. There are 13 residues in the CDR3. Trimming took 4 bases from V and 4 from J, leaving 9 bases between them. CDR3 in amino acids: CASSPTVYNEQFF. As DNA, the CDR3 is TGCGCCAGCAGCCCTACAGTGTACAATGAGCAGTTCTTC.

A note on this clone: Distinct nucleotide sequences in the sample also encode this CDR3. Here the CDR3 DNA reads TGTGCCAGCAGCCCGGCGGGGAGAAGCCAAGAGACCCAGTACTTC. Translation: CASSPAGRSQETQYF. The chain combines TRBV5-4 with TRBJ2-5; possible D gene TRBD2, 6 bases. Germline CDR1 reads SGHNT; CDR2 reads YYREEE (reference sequence). The length of the CDR3 is 15 residues. Trimming took 4 bases from V and 1 from J, leaving 14 bases between them.